One sample yielded the 2 T cell receptor beta chains listed below, sequenced in a study of human T cells and chemical hapten exposure. As for time point: patch test 3, about 24 weeks after DPC sensitization. Treatment indicated: therapeutic diphenylcyclopropenone sensitization with weekly scalp DPC. TCRdb redid the calling of the RACE reads with MiXCR, one entry per CDR3 protein. The data contain about 190,000 distinct CDR3 sequences, 24% of them singletons. The specimen was whole blood, collected in connection with sensitization to the hapten diphenylcyclopropenone (DPC). The receptors originated from a woman between 40 and 55 years old with alopecia areata. Some clones in this sample may be carry-over from other donors' samples.

The CDR3 nucleotides are TGTGCCAGCAGCTCGTTGGCAGGAGACTACAATGAGCAGTTCTTC. This sequence encodes CASSSLAGDYNEQFF. The rearrangement joins TRBV5-5 to TRBJ2-1; D uncertain. The V end was cut by 3 bases, the J end by 3 bases, with 13 bases between. This CDR3 contains 15 residues. Germline V CDR1 and CDR2: SGHKS, YYEKEE (reference sequence). The entire variable domain, with the rest obtained from reference TRBV5-5 and TRBJ2-1, is as follows: DAGVTQSPTHLIKTRGQQVTLRCSPISGHKSVSWYQQVLGQGPQFIFQYYEKEERGRGNFPDRFSARQFPNYSSELNVNALLLGDSALYLCASSSLAGDYNEQFFGPGTRLTVL.

A few counts support this clonotype. V usage is TRBV5-1 and J usage is TRBJ1-4; D is unclear. This CDR3 contains 14 residues. The germline V gene encodes CDR1 SGHRS and CDR2 YFSETQ. The V end lost 4 bases, the J end lost 8 bases, and 15 bases lay between the germline ends. CDR3 sequence (DNA): TGCGCCAGCAGCCGCCAAGGTAATGAGGAAAAACTGTTTTTT. Protein: CASSRQGNEEKLFF.